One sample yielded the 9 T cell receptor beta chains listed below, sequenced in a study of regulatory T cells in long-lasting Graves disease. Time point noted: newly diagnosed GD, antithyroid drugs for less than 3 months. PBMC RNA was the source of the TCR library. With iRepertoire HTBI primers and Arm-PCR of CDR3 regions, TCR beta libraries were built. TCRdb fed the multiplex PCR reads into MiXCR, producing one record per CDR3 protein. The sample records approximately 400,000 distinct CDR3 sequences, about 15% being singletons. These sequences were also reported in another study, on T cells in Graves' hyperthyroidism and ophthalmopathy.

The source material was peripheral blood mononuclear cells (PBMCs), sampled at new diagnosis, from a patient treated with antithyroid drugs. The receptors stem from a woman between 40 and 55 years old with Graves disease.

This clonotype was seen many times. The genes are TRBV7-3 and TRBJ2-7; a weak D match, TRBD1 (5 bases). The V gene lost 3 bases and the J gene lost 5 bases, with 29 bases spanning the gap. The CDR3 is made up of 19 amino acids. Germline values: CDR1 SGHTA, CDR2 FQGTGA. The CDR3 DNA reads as TGTGCCAGCAGCTTGTTATCGACTCGGCAGGGTTTCATCAGGGACGAGCAGTACTTC. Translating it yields CASSLLSTRQGFIRDEQYF.

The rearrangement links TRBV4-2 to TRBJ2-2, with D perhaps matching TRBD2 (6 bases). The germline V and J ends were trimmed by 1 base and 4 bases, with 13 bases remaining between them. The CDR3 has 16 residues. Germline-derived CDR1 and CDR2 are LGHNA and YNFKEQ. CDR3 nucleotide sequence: TGTGCCAGCAGCCAAGTGGAGAGCGGGCCCACCGGGGAGCTGTTTTTT. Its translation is CASSQVESGPTGELFF.

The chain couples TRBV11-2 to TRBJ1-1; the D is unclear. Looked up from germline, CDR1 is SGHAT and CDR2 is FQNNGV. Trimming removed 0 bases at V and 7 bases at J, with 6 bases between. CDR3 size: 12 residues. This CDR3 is CASSLESVEAFF. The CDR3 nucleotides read TGTGCCAGCAGCTTAGAGTCTGTTGAAGCTTTCTTT.

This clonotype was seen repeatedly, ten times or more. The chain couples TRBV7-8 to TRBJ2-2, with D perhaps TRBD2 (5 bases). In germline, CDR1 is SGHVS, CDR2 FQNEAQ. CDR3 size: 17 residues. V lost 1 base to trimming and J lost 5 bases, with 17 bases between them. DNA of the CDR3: TGTGCCAGCAGCTTAGTAGGAACTAGATGGTTTACCGGGGAGCTGTTTTTT. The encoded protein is CASSLVGTRWFTGELFF.

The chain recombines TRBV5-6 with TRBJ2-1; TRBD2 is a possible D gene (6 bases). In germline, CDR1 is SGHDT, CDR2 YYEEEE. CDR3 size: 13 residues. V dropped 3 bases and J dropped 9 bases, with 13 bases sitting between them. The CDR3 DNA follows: TGTGCCAGCAGCTCGACTAGTGAGGCTGAGCAGTTCTTC. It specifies CASSSTSEAEQFF.

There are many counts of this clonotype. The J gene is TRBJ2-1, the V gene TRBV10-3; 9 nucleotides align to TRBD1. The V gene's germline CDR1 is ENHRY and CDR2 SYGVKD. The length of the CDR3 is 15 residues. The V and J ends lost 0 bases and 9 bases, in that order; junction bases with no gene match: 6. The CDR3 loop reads CAISESRTGEGEQFF. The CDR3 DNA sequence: TGTGCCATCAGTGAGTCCCGGACAGGGGAGGGTGAGCAGTTCTTC.

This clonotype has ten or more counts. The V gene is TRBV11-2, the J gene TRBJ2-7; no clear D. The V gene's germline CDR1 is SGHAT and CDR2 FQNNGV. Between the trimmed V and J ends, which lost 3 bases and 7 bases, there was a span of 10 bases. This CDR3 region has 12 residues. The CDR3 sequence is CASSLADGEQYF. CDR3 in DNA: TGTGCCAGCAGCTTGGCCGACGGTGAGCAGTACTTC.

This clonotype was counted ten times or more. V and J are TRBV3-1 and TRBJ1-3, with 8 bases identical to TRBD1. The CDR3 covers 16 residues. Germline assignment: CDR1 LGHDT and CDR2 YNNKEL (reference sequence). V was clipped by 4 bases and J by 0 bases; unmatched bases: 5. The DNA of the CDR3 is TGTGCCAGCAGCCTAGGGACAGGCCACTCTGGAAACACCATATATTTT. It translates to CASSLGTGHSGNTIYF.

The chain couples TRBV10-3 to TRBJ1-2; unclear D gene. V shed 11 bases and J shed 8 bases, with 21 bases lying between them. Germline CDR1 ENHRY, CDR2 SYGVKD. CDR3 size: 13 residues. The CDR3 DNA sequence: TGTGCCGTTGCCGGGTCTCCCTCGGAAGGCTACACCTTC. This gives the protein CAVAGSPSEGYTF.